This T cell receptor (beta chain) was sequenced in a study of identical twins. Notes on the study in general: Insertion counts were lower in abundant cord blood beta clonotypes, a trend that memory repertoires did not show.

For this clonotype: The antigen remains unidentified.

A universal primer binding site was introduced by template switching. The final cDNA contained unique molecular identifiers. TCRdb re-derived calls from the 5' RACE reads in MiXCR, one entry per CDR3 protein. The sample yields some 630,000 distinct CDR3 sequences, 7.1% seen once. Germline CDR1 MGHRA, CDR2 YSYEKL. This CDR3 spans 14 amino acids. Trimming stripped 0 bases from V and 3 bases from J, with 9 bases between. The same data also contributed to another study, on yellow fever vaccine responses in identical twins.

The J gene is TRBJ2-7, the V gene TRBV4-1; no definite D call. This receptor was taken from a woman under 30 in good health. The specimen sequenced was PBMCs. The CDR3 is CASSQDIWGYEQYV. CDR3 DNA: TGCGCCAGCAGCCAAGATATTTGGGGCTACGAGCAGTACGTC.